Listed here are 7 T cell receptor beta chains from one sample, sequenced in a study of CD8 T cells in Susac syndrome (dated by TCRdb to the late 2010s). The library was produced with the immunoSEQ multiplex PCR assay. RNA was extracted using the RNeasy kit, and roughly 0.5 to 1 ug of the RNA was reverse transcribed with random hexamers. Clones were called with MiXCR by TCRdb after fastp trimmed the public reads at Q25, and only in-frame beta chains were retained. Each record represents a unique CDR3 protein, reported with the most common genes and DNA among its rows. This sample has roughly 140,000 distinct CDR3 sequences in its table, and 95% to 96% of those were observed once. Clones ranked in the top ten supply roughly 0.16% of the sample. Sequencing was carried out using CD8+ T cells from PBMCs. Source of these receptors: a human donor with multiple sclerosis.

This sequence joins TRBV9 and TRBJ2-3; 8 positions match TRBD2. The length of the CDR3 is 16 residues. V lost 4 bases and J lost 5; bases outside the gene matches: 12. Germline CDR1 SGDLS, CDR2 YYNGEE. The CDR3 DNA reads TGTGCCAGCAGCTCCAACCCTCGGGGGGGGGTAGATACGCAGTATTTT. Amino acids: CASSSNPRGGVDTQYF.

V is TRBV2 and J is TRBJ2-5; D gene uncertain. V lost 3 bases to trimming and J lost 3 bases, with 8 bases between them. This CDR3 region has 13 residues. Germline V lookup: CDR1 SNHLY, CDR2 FYNNEI. The CDR3 here is CASSEGQEETQYF. DNA of the CDR3: TGTGCCAGCAGTGAGGGTCAGGAAGAGACCCAGTACTTC.

V is TRBV29-1 and J is TRBJ1-1, with D hard to call. Trimming cost V 4 bases and J 4 bases, with 13 bases left between them. Germline V CDR1 and CDR2: SQVTM, ANQGSEA. The CDR3 consists of 13 residues. The CDR3 protein is CSVVLGETTEAFF. The CDR3, as DNA: TGCAGCGTTGTCCTCGGGGAGACCACTGAAGCTTTCTTT. Full variable domain (missing parts from reference TRBV29-1 and TRBJ1-1): SAVISQKPSRDICQRGTSLTIQCQVDSQVTMMFWYRQQPGQSLTLIATANQGSEATYESGFVIDKFPISRPNLTFSTLTVSNMSPEDSSIYLCSVVLGETTEAFFGQGTRLTVV.

The chain employs TRBV4-2 and TRBJ2-1, with D perhaps matching TRBD2 (5 bases). Trimming pared 4 bases from V and 0 bases from J, leaving 13 bases between. Germline V CDR1 and CDR2: LGHNA, YNFKEQ. CDR3 length equals 16 residues. The CDR3 here is CASSPEGRSSYNEQFF. In nucleotides, the CDR3 is TGTGCCAGCAGCCCAGAGGGAAGGAGCTCCTACAATGAGCAGTTCTTC.

Only one count was recorded for this clonotype. This rearrangement joins TRBV3-1 to TRBJ2-3; D may correspond to TRBD1 or TRBD2 (6 bases each). Germline V gene data show CDR1 as LGHDT and CDR2 as YNNKEL (reference sequence). Trimming took 4 bases from V and 5 from J, leaving 16 bases between them. The CDR3 loop spans 15 amino acids. For the CDR3, the DNA is TGTGCCAGCAGCCGTAAGGGGGGAGCTGTAGATACGCAGTATTTT. This translates into CASSRKGGAVDTQYF.

This clonotype has only one observation. The gene calls are TRBV6-5 and TRBJ2-1; the match to TRBD2 covers 8 bases. The CDR3 runs to 14 residues. The junction had 2 bases not matched to a gene; V was cut back by 6 bases and J by 1 base. The germline V gene has CDR1 MNHEY and CDR2 SVGAGI. CDR3 in DNA: TGTGCCAGCAGCCGACTAGCGTCCTACAATGAGCAGTTCTTC. Translation: CASSRLASYNEQFF.

The chain is built from TRBV27 and TRBJ2-7; 7 nucleotides line up with TRBD1. The CDR3 is 13 residues long. Trimming at V came to 4 bases and at J to 3 bases, leaving 3 bases not matched to a gene. Germline CDR1 and CDR2: MNHEY and SMNVEV (reference sequence). CDR3 amino acids: CASSSAGGYEQYF. Written as DNA, the CDR3 is TGTGCCAGCAGTTCGGCAGGGGGCTACGAGCAGTACTTC.